This record looks at one T cell receptor beta chain sequence and its context. No antigen is known for it. No clone much larger than this one lies a single base away; base qualities are absent. The sample comes from a study of radiotherapy plus CTLA-4 blockade in lung cancer (dated by TCRdb to 2016 to 2018). About the study as a whole: Objective responses occurred in approximately 19% of enrolled patients, and approximately 34% achieved disease control. The study at large found these results: Early dynamic changes in blood T cell clones, together with increased serum interferon-beta after radiation, were reported as the strongest predictors of response. After treatment with radiotherapy and ipilimumab, TCR clones that originated in tumors expanded in peripheral blood.

In this study, focal radiation therapy paired with CTLA-4 blockade (ipilimumab) was tested in patients who had chemo-refractory metastatic non-small-cell lung cancer. Its CDR3 holds 13 amino acids, cysteine through phenylalanine. CDR3 DNA only is kept here, 39 bases in frame from base 1. At the junction V is shortened by 4 bases and J by 7 bases; bases outside the gene matches: 5. Reading the germline V gene gives CDR1 SGHTA and CDR2 FQGTGA. Libraries were constructed by the immunoSEQ multiplex PCR assay. This immuneACCESS table, as held by TCRdb, lists in-frame sequences with V and J called but not all clones. Of the missing ones, under half trace to an unresolved V gene in checked studies; the others have no known cause. The sample table records about 81,000 clones; 55% to 75% of these occur just once. The ten top clones hold around 15% of the sample.

Here the chain combines TRBV7-3 and TRBJ2-7; 9 nucleotides in the junction match TRBD1. The sample in question was peripheral blood, obtained from a patient treated with radiotherapy plus ipilimumab. This receptor was obtained from a human donor with non-small cell lung cancer that progressed on radiotherapy plus ipilimumab. CDR3 region: CASSSAGTGEQYF. In nucleotide form, the sequence is TGTGCCAGCAGCTCCGCCGGGACAGGGGAGCAGTACTTC. When the CDR3 is completed using the reference TRBV7-3 and TRBJ2-7 genes on either side, the full variable domain is GAGVSQTPSNKVTEKGKYVELRCDPISGHTALYWYRQSLGQGPEFLIYFQGTGAADDSGLPNDRFFAVRPEGSVSTLKIQRTERGDSAVYLCASSSAGTGEQYFGPGTRLTVT.